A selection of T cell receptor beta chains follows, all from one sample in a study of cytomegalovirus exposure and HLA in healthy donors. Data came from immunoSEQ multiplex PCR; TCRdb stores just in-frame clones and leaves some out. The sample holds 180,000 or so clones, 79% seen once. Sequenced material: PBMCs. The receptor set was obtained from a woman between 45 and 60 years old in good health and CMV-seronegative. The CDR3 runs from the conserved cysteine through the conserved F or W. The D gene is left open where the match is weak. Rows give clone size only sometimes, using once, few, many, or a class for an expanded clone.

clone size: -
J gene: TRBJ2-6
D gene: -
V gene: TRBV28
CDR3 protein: CASSFGVTGANVLTF
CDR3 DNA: TGTGCCAGCAGTTTCGGGGTTACCGGGGCCAACGTCCTGACTTTC

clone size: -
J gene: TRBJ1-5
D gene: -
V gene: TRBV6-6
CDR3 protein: CASSYSSGVSNQPQHF
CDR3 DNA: TGTGCCAGCAGTTACAGCTCAGGGGTAAGCAATCAGCCCCAGCATTTT

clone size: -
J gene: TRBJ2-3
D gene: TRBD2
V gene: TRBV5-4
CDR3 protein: CASRLAGVLDTQYF
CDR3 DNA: TGTGCCAGCAGACTAGCGGGAGTCTTAGATACGCAGTATTTT

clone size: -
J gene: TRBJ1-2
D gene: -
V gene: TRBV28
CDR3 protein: CASIGTSGGGYTF
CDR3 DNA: TGTGCCAGCATCGGGACATCGGGAGGCGGCTACACCTTC

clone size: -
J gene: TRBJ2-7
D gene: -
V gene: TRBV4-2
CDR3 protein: CASSQDPQTYEQYF
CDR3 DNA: TGTGCCAGCAGCCAAGATCCCCAGACCTACGAGCAGTACTTC

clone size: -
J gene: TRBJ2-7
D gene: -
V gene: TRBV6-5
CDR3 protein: CASSYTATLSYEQYF
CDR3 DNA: TGTGCCAGCAGTTATACTGCGACACTCTCCTACGAGCAGTACTTC

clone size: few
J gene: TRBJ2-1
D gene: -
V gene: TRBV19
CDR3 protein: CASTHETGNEQFF
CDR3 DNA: TGTGCCAGTACTCACGAAACAGGGAATGAGCAGTTCTTC

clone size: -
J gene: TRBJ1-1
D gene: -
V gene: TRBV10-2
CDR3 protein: CASAEGFHTEAFF
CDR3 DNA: TGCGCCAGCGCGGAGGGTTTTCACACTGAAGCTTTCTTT

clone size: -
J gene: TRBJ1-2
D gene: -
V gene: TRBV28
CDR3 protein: CASSNDAGVTGYTF
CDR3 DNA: TGTGCCAGCAGCAATGACGCAGGGGTGACGGGCTACACCTTC

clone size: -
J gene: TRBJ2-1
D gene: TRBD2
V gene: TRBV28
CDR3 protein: CASISPGTRNNEQFF
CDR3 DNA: TGTGCCAGCATTTCTCCCGGGACTAGAAACAATGAGCAGTTCTTC

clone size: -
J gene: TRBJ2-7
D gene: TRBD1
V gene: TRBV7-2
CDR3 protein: CASSLSRTGSSYEQYF
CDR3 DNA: TGTGCCAGCAGCCTGTCTAGGACAGGGAGCTCCTACGAGCAGTACTTC

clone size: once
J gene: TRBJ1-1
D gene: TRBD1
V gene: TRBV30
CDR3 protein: CAWTTDRDTEAFF
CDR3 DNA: TGTGCCTGGACTACTGACAGGGACACTGAAGCTTTCTTT

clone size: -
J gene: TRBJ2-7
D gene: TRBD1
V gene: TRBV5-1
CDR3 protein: CASSRTTGGSSYEQYF
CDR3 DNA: TGCGCCAGCAGCCGGACGACAGGGGGATCGTCCTACGAGCAGTACTTC

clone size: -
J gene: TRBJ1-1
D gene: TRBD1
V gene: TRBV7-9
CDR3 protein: CSSSYRDRGLPEAFF
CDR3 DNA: TGTTCCAGCAGCTACCGGGACAGGGGTCTCCCTGAAGCTTTCTTT

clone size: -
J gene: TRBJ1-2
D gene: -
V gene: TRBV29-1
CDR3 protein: CSVEDRGGYTF
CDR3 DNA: TGCAGCGTTGAGGACAGAGGCGGCTACACCTTC

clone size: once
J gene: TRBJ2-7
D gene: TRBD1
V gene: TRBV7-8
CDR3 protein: CASSQGSGTGGYEQYF
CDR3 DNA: TGTGCCAGCAGCCAGGGGTCCGGGACAGGGGGATACGAGCAGTACTTC

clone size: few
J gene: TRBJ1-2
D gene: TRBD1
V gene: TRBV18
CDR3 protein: CASSPPGGGYGYTF
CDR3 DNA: TGTGCCAGCTCACCACCAGGGGGCGGCTATGGCTACACCTTC

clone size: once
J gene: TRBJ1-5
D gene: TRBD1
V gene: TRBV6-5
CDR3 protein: CASSWGQGVQPQHF
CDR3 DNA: TGTGCCAGCAGTTGGGGACAGGGGGTGCAGCCCCAGCATTTT

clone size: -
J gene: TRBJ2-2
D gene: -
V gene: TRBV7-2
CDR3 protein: CASSSQGRSTGELFF
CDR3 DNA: TGTGCCAGCAGCTCCCAGGGTCGTAGCACCGGGGAGCTGTTTTTT

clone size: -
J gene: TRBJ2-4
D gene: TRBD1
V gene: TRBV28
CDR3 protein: CASSPRGQGKNIQYF
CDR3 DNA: TGTGCCAGCAGTCCAAGGGGGCAAGGCAAAAACATTCAGTACTTC

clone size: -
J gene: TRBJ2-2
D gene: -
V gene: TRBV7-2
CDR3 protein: CASRPTGGATGELFF
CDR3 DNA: TGTGCCAGCAGACCGACTGGGGGCGCCACCGGGGAGCTGTTTTTT

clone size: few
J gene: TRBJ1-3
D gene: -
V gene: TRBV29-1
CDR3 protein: CSVRSGSSGNTIYF
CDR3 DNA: TGCAGCGTCCGGTCGGGGAGCTCTGGAAACACCATATATTTT

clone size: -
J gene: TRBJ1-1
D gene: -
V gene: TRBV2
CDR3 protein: CASRGWGNTEAFF
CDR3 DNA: TGTGCCAGCCGGGGGTGGGGGAACACTGAAGCTTTCTTT

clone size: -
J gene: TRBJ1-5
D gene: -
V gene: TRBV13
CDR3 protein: CASSLKPGDQPQHF
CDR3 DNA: TGTGCCAGCAGCTTAAAACCGGGTGATCAGCCCCAGCATTTT

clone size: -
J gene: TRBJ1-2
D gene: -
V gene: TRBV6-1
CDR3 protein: CASSGGGSNYGYTF
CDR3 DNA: TGTGCCAGCAGCGGGGGAGGGTCGAACTATGGCTACACCTTC

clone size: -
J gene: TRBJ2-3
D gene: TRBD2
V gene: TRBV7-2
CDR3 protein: CASSLILAGGVDTQYF
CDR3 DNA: TGTGCCAGCAGCTTGATACTAGCGGGGGGGGTAGATACGCAGTATTTT

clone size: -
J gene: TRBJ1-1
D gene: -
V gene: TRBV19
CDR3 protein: CASSHRATNTEAFF
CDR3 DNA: TGTGCCAGTAGTCACAGGGCCACCAACACTGAAGCTTTCTTT

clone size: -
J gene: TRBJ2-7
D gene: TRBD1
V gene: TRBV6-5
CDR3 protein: CASSYSTGYEQYF
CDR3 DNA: TGTGCCAGCAGTTACTCGACAGGGTACGAGCAGTACTTC

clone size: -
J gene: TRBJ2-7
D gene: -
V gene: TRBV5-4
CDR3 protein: CASSTVGSAVGEQYF
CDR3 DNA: TGTGCCAGCAGCACGGTCGGGAGCGCGGTGGGCGAGCAGTACTTC

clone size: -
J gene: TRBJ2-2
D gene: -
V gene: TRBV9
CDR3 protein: CASSGGVAGELFF
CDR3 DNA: TGTGCCAGCAGCGGGGGAGTGGCCGGGGAGCTGTTTTTT

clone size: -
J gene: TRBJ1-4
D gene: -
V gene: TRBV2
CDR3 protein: CASRQGSLTNEKLFF
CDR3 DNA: TGTGCCAGCAGACAGGGAAGTCTAACTAATGAAAAACTGTTTTTT

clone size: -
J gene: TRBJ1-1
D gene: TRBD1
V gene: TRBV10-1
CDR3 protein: CASSPRQGGGTEAFF
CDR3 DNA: TGCGCCAGCAGTCCCAGACAGGGGGGGGGCACTGAAGCTTTCTTT

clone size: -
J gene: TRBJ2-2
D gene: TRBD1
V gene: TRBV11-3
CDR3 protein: CVSSAGDRGTGELFF
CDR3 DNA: TGTGTCAGCAGCGCAGGGGACAGGGGCACCGGGGAGCTGTTTTTT

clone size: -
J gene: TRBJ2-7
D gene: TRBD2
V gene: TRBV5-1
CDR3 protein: CASSPRGGASQYEQYF
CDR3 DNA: TGCGCCAGCAGCCCCCGGGGGGGCGCCAGTCAGTACGAGCAGTACTTC

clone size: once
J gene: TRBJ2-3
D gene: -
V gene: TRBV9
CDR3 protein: CASSVVVGEGTQYF
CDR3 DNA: TGTGCCAGCAGCGTAGTGGTCGGGGAAGGTACGCAGTATTTT